Sequencing of this TCR beta chain was carried out in a study of human versus mouse CDR3 diversity and MHC coevolution. In germline, CDR1 is SGHTA, CDR2 FQGTGA. The length of the CDR3 is 16 residues. The V gene end was trimmed by 2 bases and the J gene end by 9 bases; junction bases not matched to a gene: 10. Findings of the study overall: About 1.6 million TCR beta clonotypes were estimated for humans, the largest repertoire.

This table comes from immunoSEQ multiplex PCR, and its TCRdb copy is limited to in-frame clones, with some not included. The sample has just under 60,000 clones; approximately 94% are singletons. With regard to this clone: The antigen remains unidentified.

Specimen: naive CD4+ T cells from blood. Subset indicated: CD45RO-negative CD62L-positive naive CD4 T cells. The receptor was derived from a person between 55 and 70 years old in good health. The rearrangement joins TRBV7-3 to TRBJ2-1, with 10 bases matching TRBD2. The CDR3 here is CASSLSTSGPMGEQFF. Written as DNA, the CDR3 is TGTGCCAGCAGCTTATCGACTAGCGGGCCGATGGGTGAGCAGTTCTTC. Full variable domain (missing parts from reference TRBV7-3 and TRBJ2-1): GAGVSQTPSNKVTEKGKYVELRCDPISGHTALYWYRQSLGQGPEFLIYFQGTGAADDSGLPNDRFFAVRPEGSVSTLKIQRTERGDSAVYLCASSLSTSGPMGEQFFGPGTRLTVL.